Listed below are T cell receptor beta chains from one sample, sequenced in a study of blood T cells in healthy people across ages. In TCRdb, the 5' RACE reads were re-called with MiXCR into one record per CDR3 protein. The data hold 950,000 to 1,200,000 distinct CDR3 sequences, with less than 45% observed a single time. Sequenced input: blood. These receptors came from a man between 18 and 29 years old in good health. Both conserved end residues are part of each CDR3. The D gene is left open where the match is weak. Size is stated for part of the rows, as once, few or many counts, or as a class when the clone is expanded.

clone_size,d_call,v_call,j_call,cdr3_nt,cdr3_aa
few,TRBD2,TRBV6-2/TRBV6-3,TRBJ2-1,TGTGCCAGCAGTTATTGGACTAGCGGGGTCTCCTACAATGAGCAGTTCTTC,CASSYWTSGVSYNEQFF
NA,TRBD2,TRBV5-1,TRBJ2-1,TGCGCCAGCAACCCCGGACTAGCGGGCTCCTACAATGAGCAGTTCTTC,CASNPGLAGSYNEQFF
NA,TRBD1,TRBV10-3,TRBJ1-4,TGTGCCATCAGTGAGTCCCAGGGGGCAACTAATGAAAAACTGTTTTTT,CAISESQGATNEKLFF
many,TRBD2,TRBV20-1,TRBJ2-3,TGCAGTGCTACGGAGCTAGCGGGGACCACAGATACGCAGTATTTT,CSATELAGTTDTQYF
many,TRBD2,TRBV29-1,TRBJ2-3,TGCAGCGTTGTCGGCGGGGGGACAGATACGCAGTATTTT,CSVVGGGTDTQYF
few,NA,TRBV7-2,TRBJ2-1,TGTGCCACCCACAAAGGGTTTATCAATGAGCAGTTCTTC,CATHKGFINEQFF
NA,NA,TRBV6-2/TRBV6-3,TRBJ1-1,TGTGCCAGCAGTTATATCCTGGAAGCTTTCTTT,CASSYILEAFF
NA,TRBD2,TRBV5-4,TRBJ2-2,TGTGCCAGCAGCCTGTCCGGGACTAGCGGGGTGAACACCGGGGAGCTGTTTTTT,CASSLSGTSGVNTGELFF
few,TRBD1,TRBV2,TRBJ2-1,TGTGCCAGCCAGGACAGGGTTTCATATGAGCAGTTCTTC,CASQDRVSYEQFF
NA,TRBD1,TRBV6-1,TRBJ2-7,TGTGCCAGCAGTGAGTACAGGGGGCCCTACGAGCAGTACTTC,CASSEYRGPYEQYF
once,NA,TRBV6-2/TRBV6-3,TRBJ2-7,TGTGCCAGCAGTTACCAGGACGGGCGCTACAGTGAGCAGTACTTC,CASSYQDGRYSEQYF
NA,TRBD1,TRBV20-1,TRBJ1-5,TGCAGTGCTAGAGATTCAGGACAGGTTGGCAGCAATCAGCCCCAGCATTTT,CSARDSGQVGSNQPQHF
many,TRBD1,TRBV12-3/TRBV12-4,TRBJ1-2,TGTGCCAGCAGTTTCCTCCTTAACGCCGGGACAGCCCCATCTTATGGCTACACCTTC,CASSFLLNAGTAPSYGYTF
NA,NA,TRBV4-3,TRBJ1-5,TGCGCCAGCAGCCCAGACCTGAGAAGCCAGCCCCAGCATTTT,CASSPDLRSQPQHF
NA,TRBD1,TRBV7-6,TRBJ1-1,TGTGCCAGCAGCCCCGGACAGGGAAGAACCCCAAACACTGAAGCTTTCTTT,CASSPGQGRTPNTEAFF
NA,NA,TRBV11-2,TRBJ2-7,TGTGCCAGCAGCTTAGAACGAGAGGGAGGCTACGAGCAGTACTTC,CASSLEREGGYEQYF
NA,NA,TRBV6-5,TRBJ1-2,TGTGCCAGCAACCCACGAGGGGCTTCTAACTATGGCTACACCTTC,CASNPRGASNYGYTF
few,NA,TRBV4-2,TRBJ2-5,TGTGCCAGCAGCCAAGATTTGGGGGCCCAGTACTTC,CASSQDLGAQYF
few,NA,TRBV5-1,TRBJ2-7,TGCGCCAGCAGCTTGCGACGGAGCGGGCGTGCCTACAATGAGCAGTACTTC,CASSLRRSGRAYNEQYF
NA,NA,TRBV7-2,TRBJ2-7,TGTGCCAGCAGCTTAGAGTCCCAGACCTACGAGCAGTACTTC,CASSLESQTYEQYF
NA,NA,TRBV6-1,TRBJ1-5,TGTGCCAGCAGTGAAATAGAGCCGGGGGCGCCCCAGCATTTT,CASSEIEPGAPQHF
few,TRBD1,TRBV9,TRBJ2-1,TGTGCCTGCAGCGCCCCGGGGGACAGGGTCTACAATGAGCAGTTCTTC,CACSAPGDRVYNEQFF
few,TRBD1,TRBV11-3,TRBJ2-3,TGTGCCAGCAGGGACAGGGACACAGATACGCAGTATTTT,CASRDRDTDTQYF
NA,TRBD1,TRBV20-1,TRBJ2-7,TGCAGTGCAAGCAGGGGACAGACCTACGAGCAGTACTTC,CSASRGQTYEQYF
NA,NA,TRBV16,TRBJ1-2,TGTGCCAGCAGCCCGAGTGGGCAGCTCTATGGCTACACCTTC,CASSPSGQLYGYTF
NA,NA,TRBV30,TRBJ1-5,TGTGCCTGGAGCGGCCATAGCAATCAGCCCCAGCATTTT,CAWSGHSNQPQHF
NA,NA,TRBV27,TRBJ1-1,TGTGCCAGCTACCCCCGGGGGAGGAACACTGAAGCTTTCTTT,CASYPRGRNTEAFF
NA,NA,TRBV4-3,TRBJ1-2,TGCGCCAGCAGCCCCACCTCGGGGGCGCTAGCTAACTATGGCTACACCTTC,CASSPTSGALANYGYTF
NA,NA,TRBV20-1,TRBJ1-3,TGCAGTGCTGGCCGGACAGAAAGCTCTGGAAACACCATATATTTT,CSAGRTESSGNTIYF
NA,NA,TRBV10-3,TRBJ2-5,TGTGCCATCAGCCAGGAGGGCCAAGAGACCCAGTACTTC,CAISQEGQETQYF
once,NA,TRBV30,TRBJ1-1,TGTGCCTGGAGTACTTCTCCGGGCAACACTGAAGCTTTCTTT,CAWSTSPGNTEAFF
NA,TRBD2,TRBV14,TRBJ2-1,TGTGCCAGCAGCCAAGACGTAACCGGGGGGGCCTTGGATGAGCAGTTCTTC,CASSQDVTGGALDEQFF
few,NA,TRBV12-3/TRBV12-4,TRBJ1-4,TGTGCCAGCAGTCCCAGTGGCGTTACGGAAAAACTGTTTTTT,CASSPSGVTEKLFF
few,NA,TRBV2,TRBJ2-3,TGTGCCACCGAGGACACGGGCACAGATACGCAGTATTTT,CATEDTGTDTQYF
NA,NA,TRBV12-3/TRBV12-4,TRBJ2-1,TGTGCCAGCATCGGCGGCAGGGATAATGAGCAGTTCTTC,CASIGGRDNEQFF
few,TRBD1,TRBV7-9,TRBJ1-4,TGTGCCAGCAGCTCGACAGGGGTTGAAAAACTGTTTTTT,CASSSTGVEKLFF
NA,TRBD2,TRBV20-1,TRBJ2-3,TGCAGTGCCCTAGGACTAGCGGGTCTCGTAGATACGCAGTATTTT,CSALGLAGLVDTQYF
NA,NA,TRBV6-5,TRBJ1-2,TGTGCCAGCAGTTACGACCAGGGGCAATCTAACTATGGCTACACCTTC,CASSYDQGQSNYGYTF
NA,NA,TRBV18,TRBJ1-2,TGTGCCAGCTCACCGCTCCTGGTCTACACCTTC,CASSPLLVYTF
few,NA,TRBV10-3,TRBJ1-2,TGTGCCACTGGGGGTACGGTGGACTATGGCTACACCTTC,CATGGTVDYGYTF
NA,TRBD1,TRBV14,TRBJ1-4,TGTGCCAGCAGCCAAGACAAACCGGGACAGGTTTTGGCTAATGAAAAACTGTTTTTT,CASSQDKPGQVLANEKLFF
NA,NA,TRBV4-1,TRBJ1-6,TGCGCCAGCAGCCAAGAACTAGGGAGCTCCTATAATTCACCCCTCCACTTT,CASSQELGSSYNSPLHF
NA,TRBD2,TRBV10-3,TRBJ2-3,TGTGCCATCAGTGAATTGGCTAGCGGGGTGAACACAGATACGCAGTATTTT,CAISELASGVNTDTQYF
NA,TRBD2,TRBV18,TRBJ2-1,TGTGCCAGCTCATCGGTGCTAGCGGGGAAGAACAATGAGCAGTTCTTC,CASSSVLAGKNNEQFF
NA,NA,TRBV7-2,TRBJ1-1,TGTGCCAGCAGCTCAAACAGAGCCGGGGGCACTGAAGCTTTCTTT,CASSSNRAGGTEAFF
NA,TRBD2,TRBV11-3,TRBJ2-1,TGTGCCAGCAGTCTAATGGGACTACAAACTTACAATGAGCAGTTCTTC,CASSLMGLQTYNEQFF
NA,NA,TRBV19,TRBJ1-2,TGTGCCAGTAGTACCCCGGACACCTATGGCTACACCTTC,CASSTPDTYGYTF
few,NA,TRBV6-2/TRBV6-3,TRBJ2-3,TGTGCCAGCAGATACCTGGGAGGCGCAGATACGCAGTATTTT,CASRYLGGADTQYF
NA,NA,TRBV6-5,TRBJ1-4,TGTGCCAGCAGTTTGGACTTAGGCGGAGGAAAACTGTTTTTT,CASSLDLGGGKLFF
few,NA,TRBV2,TRBJ2-4,TGTGCCACTAGACCGGGACGGAGATCTCTAGGGCAGTACTTC,CATRPGRRSLGQYF
many,NA,TRBV27,TRBJ1-5,TGTGCCAGCAGTAACTTTTTGGGGGGGAATCAGCCCCAGCATTTT,CASSNFLGGNQPQHF
once,TRBD2,TRBV5-5,TRBJ2-7,TGTGCCAGCAGCTTGGGCCCAGGGAGGGGATCCTACGAGCAGTACTTC,CASSLGPGRGSYEQYF
few,NA,TRBV27,TRBJ1-2,TGTGCCAGCAGTCTTATAGGGACGGAACTTAGTATCTATGGCTACACCTTC,CASSLIGTELSIYGYTF
few,NA,TRBV30,TRBJ1-2,TGTGCCTGGAGTGTTCAGGGGTCTCGCTATGGCTACACCTTC,CAWSVQGSRYGYTF